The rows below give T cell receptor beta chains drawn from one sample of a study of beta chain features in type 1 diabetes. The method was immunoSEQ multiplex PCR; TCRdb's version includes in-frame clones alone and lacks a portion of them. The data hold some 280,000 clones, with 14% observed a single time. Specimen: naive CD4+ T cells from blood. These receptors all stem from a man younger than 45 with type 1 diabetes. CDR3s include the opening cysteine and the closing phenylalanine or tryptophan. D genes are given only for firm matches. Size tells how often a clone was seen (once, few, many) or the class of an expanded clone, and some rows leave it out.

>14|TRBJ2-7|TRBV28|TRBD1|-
TGTGCCAGCAGTTTAGGGGGACAGACTTACGAGCAGTACTTC
CASSLGGQTYEQYF
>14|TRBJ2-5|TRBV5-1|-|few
TGCGCCAGCAGCACTGGGACTTCCAAAGAGACCCAGTACTTC
CASSTGTSKETQYF
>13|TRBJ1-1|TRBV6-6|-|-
TGTGCCAGCAGTGGCAAGGGGTTACATGAAGCTTTCTTT
CASSGKGLHEAFF
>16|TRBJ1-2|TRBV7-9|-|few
TGTGCCAGCAGCTTAGGGGCCACCAAAGGTCTCTCTGGCTACACCTTC
CASSLGATKGLSGYTF
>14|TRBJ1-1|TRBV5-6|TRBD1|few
TGTGCCAGCAGCCAGGGACAGATGAACACTGAAGCTTTCTTT
CASSQGQMNTEAFF
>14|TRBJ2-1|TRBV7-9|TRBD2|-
TGTGCCAGCAGCATCCAGGGAGGGGACAATGAGCAGTTCTTC
CASSIQGGDNEQFF
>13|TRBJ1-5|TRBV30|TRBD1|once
TGTGCCTGGAAAGGACAGGGTTATCAGCCCCAGCATTTT
CAWKGQGYQPQHF
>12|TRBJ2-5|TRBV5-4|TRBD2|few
TGTGCCAGCAGCCTAGCGGGTGAGACCCAGTACTTC
CASSLAGETQYF
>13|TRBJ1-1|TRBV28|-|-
TGTGCCAGCAGTCCCCGACAGTTTGTTGAAGCTTTCTTT
CASSPRQFVEAFF
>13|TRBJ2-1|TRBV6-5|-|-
TGTGCCAGCAGAAAGAGCTCCTACAATGAGCAGTTCTTC
CASRKSSYNEQFF